The present T cell receptor beta chain was sequenced within a study of blood T cell repertoires in COVID-19. Study-level information: Acute and convalescent COVID-19 samples came from the United States, Italy and Spain. The cDNA or gDNA used as material had been derived from T cells, B-cell-depleted T cells, or PBMCs.

Method: immunoSEQ multiplex PCR; TCRdb's copy keeps in-frame clones and lacks some. The table shows 250,000 to 300,000 clones, with 88% occurring only once. The Seattle patients joined while their infection was active and were tracked longitudinally afterward. Germline V gene sequence: CDR1 KGHSH, CDR2 LQKENI. Trimming stripped 4 bases from V and 5 bases from J, with 14 bases between. The CDR3 loop spans 14 amino acids. Material: peripheral blood. The rearrangement links TRBV18 to TRBJ1-1; D perhaps matches TRBD1 (5 bases). The clonotype originates from a woman aged 25 to 39 with COVID-19, enrolled during active disease. In nucleotides, the CDR3 is TGTGCCAGCTCACAGGGGAACGGGGGTACTGAAGCTTTCTTT. It encodes CASSQGNGGTEAFF. Full variable domain (missing parts from reference TRBV18 and TRBJ1-1): NAGVMQNPRHLVRRRGQEARLRCSPMKGHSHVYWYRQLPEEGLKFMVYLQKENIIDESGMPKERFSAEFPKEGPSILRIQQVVRGDSAAYFCASSQGNGGTEAFFGQGTRLTVV.